This T cell receptor (beta chain) was documented in a study of blood T cell repertoires in COVID-19. On the study more broadly: Samples of COVID-19 (acute and convalescent) were obtained from the United States, Italy and Spain. Sample material is recorded as cDNA or gDNA derived from T cells, B-cell-depleted T cells, or PBMCs.

Original methodology: Researchers report that nucleated cell counts were estimated from reference gene primer amplification. Here immunoSEQ multiplex PCR was the method, and the copy in TCRdb shows in-frame clones only, minus some. V and J calls plus clone size are reproduced from that table; the DNA served to infer D and trimming. Found here are approximately 44,000 clones, almost 80% of them singletons; the top ten hold about 33%. The CDR3 spans 14 residues. Trimming left V 0 bases short and J 4 bases short, with 9 bases between. CDR1 is LGHDT, CDR2 YNNKEL, per germline (reference sequence). The chain is built from TRBV3-1 (or the pseudogene TRBV3-2) and TRBJ1-1, with D possibly being TRBD1 (5 bases). Material: peripheral blood. The clonotype comes from a woman aged 80 or over with acute or convalescent COVID-19. In nucleotides, the CDR3 is TGTGCCAGCAGCCAAGAGTTCGGGGGCACTGAAGCTTTCTTT. Amino acid sequence: CASSQEFGGTEAFF.